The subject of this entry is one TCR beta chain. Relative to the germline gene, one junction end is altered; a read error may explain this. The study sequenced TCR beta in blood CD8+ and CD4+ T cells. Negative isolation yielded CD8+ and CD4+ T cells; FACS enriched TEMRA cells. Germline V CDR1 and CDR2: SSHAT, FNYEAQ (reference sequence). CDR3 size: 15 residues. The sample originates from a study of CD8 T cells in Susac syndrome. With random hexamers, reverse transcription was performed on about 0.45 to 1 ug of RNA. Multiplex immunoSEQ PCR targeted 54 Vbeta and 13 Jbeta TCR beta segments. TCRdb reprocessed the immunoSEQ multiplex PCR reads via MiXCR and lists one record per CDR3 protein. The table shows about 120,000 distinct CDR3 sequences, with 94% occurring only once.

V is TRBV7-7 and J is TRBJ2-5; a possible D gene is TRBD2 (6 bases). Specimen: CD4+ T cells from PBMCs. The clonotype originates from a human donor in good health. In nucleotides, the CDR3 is TGTGCTAGCAGTACTAGCCCTAACAGCCAAGAGACCCAGTACTTC. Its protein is CASSTSPNSQETQYF.